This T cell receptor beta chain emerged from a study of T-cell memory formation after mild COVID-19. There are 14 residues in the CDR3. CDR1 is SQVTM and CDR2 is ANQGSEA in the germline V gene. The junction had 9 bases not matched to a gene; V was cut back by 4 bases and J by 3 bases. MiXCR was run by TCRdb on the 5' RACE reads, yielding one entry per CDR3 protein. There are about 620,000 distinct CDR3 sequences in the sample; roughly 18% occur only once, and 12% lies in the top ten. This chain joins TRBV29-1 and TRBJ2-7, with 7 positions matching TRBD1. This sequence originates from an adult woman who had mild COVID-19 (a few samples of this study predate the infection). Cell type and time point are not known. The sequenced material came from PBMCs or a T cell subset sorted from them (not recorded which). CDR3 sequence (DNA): TGCAGCGTTGGGCCTCGGGACAGCCTCTACGAGCAGTACTTC. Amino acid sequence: CSVGPRDSLYEQYF.